This passage covers 10 T cell receptor beta chains from one sample sequenced in a study of blood T cells in healthy people across ages. The authors ran a second PCR of about 7 to 11 cycles using a sample-barcoded 5' primer and a J-beta primer mix. MiXCR, run by TCRdb on the 5' RACE reads, gives a single entry per CDR3 protein. The sample yields more than 800,000 distinct CDR3 sequences, 25% to 35% seen once. Sequenced: blood. Receptor source: an elderly woman in good health.

For this clonotype: A much larger clonotype is one base distant, so this may be a read error. The chain uses TRBV6-1 and TRBJ1-5, with no clear D. The DNA end is a closer match to TRBJ2-3, so the J assignment may be wrong. Germline V gene lookup returns CDR1 MNHNS and CDR2 SASEGT. The CDR3 runs to 13 residues. This CDR3 is CASSVDGNQPQYF. CDR3 sequence (DNA): TGTGCCAGCAGCGTTGACGGCAATCAGCCCCAGTATTTT.

The J gene is TRBJ1-2, the V gene TRBV11-2; D remains ambiguous. Trimming pared 4 bases from V and 11 bases from J, leaving 11 bases between. CDR3 size: 11 residues. CDR1 is SGHAT, CDR2 FQNNGV, per germline. The CDR3: CASSSGGRYTF. The CDR3 DNA reads TGTGCCAGCAGCTCAGGAGGCCGATACACCTTC.

At least ten counts were recorded for this clonotype. The rearrangement links TRBV12-3 or TRBV12-4 to TRBJ2-5, with 8 nucleotides matching TRBD1. V shed 5 bases, J shed 1 base, and the junction held 3 bases outside the gene matches. The CDR3 covers 14 residues. The CDR3 region has the DNA TGTGCCAGCAGTCAGGGGGCGATCCAAGAGACCCAGTACTTC. Amino acid sequence: CASSQGAIQETQYF.

About this clonotype: A much larger clone differs from this one at a single base, so this may be a read error. The chain uses TRBV3-1 and TRBJ1-5; D not certain. The CDR3 is made up of 14 amino acids. Germline CDR1 reads LGHDT; CDR2 reads YNNKEL (reference sequence). The CDR3 loop is CASSQEVSKQPQHF. The CDR3 nucleotides read TGTGCCAGCAGCCAAGAAGTGAGCAAGCAGCCCCAGCATTTT.

For this clonotype: This may come from a read error, since a much larger clone is one base off. The chain couples TRBV28 to TRBJ2-1; TRBD1 agrees at 8 bases. Unmatched junction bases numbered 8, after V lost 3 bases and J lost 10 bases. Germline V gene data show CDR1 as MDHEN and CDR2 as SYDVKM. The CDR3 has 14 amino acids. CDR3 DNA sequence: TGTGCCAGCAGTTTCTGGGACAGGCTCTACGAGCAGTTCTTC. This sequence encodes CASSFWDRLYEQFF.

This clonotype was recorded many times. CDR3 sequence: CASSYETSVSGEQFF. Here the CDR3 DNA reads TGTGCCAGCAGTTACGAGACTAGCGTGTCGGGTGAGCAGTTCTTC. V and J are TRBV6-5 and TRBJ2-1, with TRBD2 identical over 8 bases. CDR1 is MNHEY and CDR2 is SVGAGI in the germline V gene. This CDR3 is 15 amino acids long. Trimming removed 2 bases from V and 9 bases from J; junction bases left unmatched: 9.

This clonotype has only a few counts. V and J are TRBV6-6 and TRBJ1-6; 7 bases align to TRBD1. Trimming at V came to 2 bases and at J to 8 bases, leaving 12 bases not matched to a gene. The length of the CDR3 is 17 residues. Germline CDR1 is MNHNY and CDR2 is SVGAGI (reference sequence). The CDR3 spells CASSYLPRQGADSPLHF. The DNA for the CDR3 is TGTGCCAGCAGTTACCTCCCTCGACAGGGCGCGGATTCACCCCTCCACTTT.

This clonotype was recorded at least ten times. This chain connects TRBV5-1 to TRBJ2-3, with a tentative D call TRBD1 (5 bases). The CDR3 has 17 residues. In germline, CDR1 is SGHRS, CDR2 YFSETQ. Trimming left V 4 bases short and J 0 bases short, with 18 bases between. The CDR3 DNA sequence: TGCGCCAGCAGCCTCCTATCGACAGTTTCTAGCACAGATACGCAGTATTTT. Translating it yields CASSLLSTVSSTDTQYF. Filled out from reference TRBV5-1 and TRBJ2-3, the complete variable domain reads KAGVTQTPRYLIKTRGQQVTLSCSPISGHRSVSWYQQTPGQGLQFLFEYFSETQRNKGNFPGRFSGRQFSNSRSEMNVSTLELGDSALYLCASSLLSTVSSTDTQYFGPGTRLTVL.

This clonotype was detected many times. The chain employs TRBV6-2 or TRBV6-3 and TRBJ2-7, with D tentatively TRBD2 (7 bases). The germline gives CDR1 MNHEY, CDR2 SVGEGT. The CDR3 loop spans 14 amino acids. V shed 8 bases and J shed 4 bases, with 18 bases lying between them. This CDR3 is CASLSVRGRYEQYF. The CDR3 DNA follows: TGTGCCAGCCTTTCCGTGCGGGGGCGATACGAGCAGTACTTC.

This clonotype was counted a few times. The chain carries TRBV7-2 and TRBJ1-6, with D unclear. The CDR3 covers 15 residues. The V end was cut by 4 bases, the J end by 8 bases, with 15 bases between. Germline CDR1 and CDR2: SGHTA and FQGNSA. CDR3 amino acids: CASSSSRSKDSPLHF. DNA of the CDR3: TGTGCCAGCAGCTCCAGTCGGAGCAAGGATTCACCCCTCCACTTT.